Listed below are T cell receptor beta chains from one sample, sequenced in a study of identical twins. Each CDR3 protein gets one entry after TCRdb re-called the 5' RACE reads with MiXCR. The data contain 350,000 to 500,000 distinct CDR3 sequences, around 20% of them seen just once; the ten biggest clones take up about 12%. The sequencing sample was made of naive T cells sorted from blood. The receptors originated from a man between 45 and 60 years old in good health. Each CDR3 is given without its conserved first and last residue. Clone size is stated in some rows and not others, as once, few, many or a class when expanded.

V gene	J gene	CDR3 length	clone size	CDR3 protein
TRBV18	TRBJ2-3	12	-	ASSPQPYTDTQY
TRBV4-1	TRBJ2-7	13	many	ASSQEQVPSYEQY
TRBV5-1	TRBJ2-2	15	many	ASSSWGLAGGTGELF
TRBV6-1	TRBJ2-5	11	-	ASSRDSKETQY
TRBV5-5	TRBJ1-1	12	-	ASMIQGRNTEAF
TRBV20-1	TRBJ2-1	14	few	SARDRTGKGWNEQF
TRBV6-1	TRBJ2-5	13	many	ASSPFQNYQETQY
TRBV4-2	TRBJ2-2	16	-	ASSQWGGGQGNTGELF
TRBV5-1	TRBJ2-2	10	many	ASSQDPGELF
TRBV5-1	TRBJ1-2	12	once	ASSPGQFNYGYT
TRBV14	TRBJ2-6	13	-	ASTSGGTGANVLT
TRBV7-9	TRBJ2-7	12	few	ASSQGVVAMEQY
TRBV20-1	TRBJ2-7	13	-	SARDPGTGSYEQY
TRBV20-1	TRBJ2-1	13	few	SADTSGVSYNEQF
TRBV29-1	TRBJ2-3	10	many	SVGGYTDTQY
TRBV6-1	TRBJ2-5	13	many	ASSPVTGKGETQY
TRBV6-1	TRBJ2-1	14	few	ASRTSGRASYNEQF
TRBV27	TRBJ2-1	11	-	ASSFIGYNEQF
TRBV6-2/TRBV6-3	TRBJ2-5	13	-	ASSYSIVVQAPQY
TRBV11-2	TRBJ2-1	15	many	ASRGLAGGDRWTEQF
TRBV27	TRBJ1-6	13	many	ASRITGTLNSPLH
TRBV12-3/TRBV12-4	TRBJ1-4	12	-	ASTQGATNEKLF
TRBV20-1	TRBJ1-6	10	many	SARNGPPPLH
TRBV6-6	TRBJ2-3	11	many	ASSFRYTDTQY
TRBV9	TRBJ2-5	12	many	ASSVAGGAETQY
TRBV6-2/TRBV6-3	TRBJ2-7	15	few	ASSYSLGLAGPYEQY
TRBV3-1	TRBJ2-1	12	-	ASSRWTSDNEQF
TRBV29-1	TRBJ1-2	12	-	SVEMRRGDYGYT
TRBV28	TRBJ2-4	11	-	ASTGALKNIQY
TRBV15	TRBJ2-5	13	-	ATSRELTGGETQY
TRBV5-1	TRBJ2-7	12	few	ASSLRTGPYEQY
TRBV7-2	TRBJ2-7	11	few	ASSLMRSPEQY
TRBV20-1	TRBJ1-5	11	-	SARGRGNQPQH
TRBV20-1	TRBJ2-1	12	-	SASKGGDYNEQF
TRBV7-8	TRBJ2-5	15	many	ASSLERGWGAQETQY
TRBV28	TRBJ1-2	15	many	ASSSVGVGGRSYGYT
TRBV6-5	TRBJ2-1	15	few	ASSSTSVLSSYNEQF
TRBV5-1	TRBJ2-5	12	-	ASSLEGNKETQY
TRBV5-4	TRBJ2-3	16	few	ASSLGGSGRLRSNTQY
TRBV24-1	TRBJ2-2	15	few	ATSVKPGQGVPGELF
TRBV29-1	TRBJ1-5	11	many	SVGGSGNQPQH
TRBV6-1	TRBJ1-2	14	many	ATSGFGRTTNYGYT
TRBV19	TRBJ2-1	9	few	ASSIGREQF
TRBV25-1	TRBJ2-1	10	-	ASIAGGDEQF
TRBV5-6	TRBJ1-1	13	-	ASSPTGAWNTEAF
TRBV12-3/TRBV12-4	TRBJ2-2	16	few	ASSFGLAGVVYTGELF
TRBV7-9	TRBJ2-5	15	many	ASSSRGDALSRETQY
TRBV18	TRBJ2-2	12	many	ASSGGMDTGELF
TRBV15	TRBJ1-4	11	few	ATSRKYDEKLF
TRBV7-2	TRBJ1-5	13	many	ASSWTGSSNQPQH